Below are 29 T cell receptor beta chains sequenced from a single sample in a study of graft-versus-host responses after intestinal transplantation. The table came from immunoSEQ multiplex PCR; TCRdb's copy has only in-frame clones and leaves some out. The sample consists of 93,000 or so clones, 80% to 95% of them appearing once. These TCRs' antigens remain unknown. This material consisted of unstimulated CD8+ T cells sorted from spleen or lymph node cells, taken before intestinal transplant. The receptors originated from a human donor who received an intestinal transplant.

The chain is built from TRBV7-9 and TRBJ2-1; TRBD1 is a possible D gene (6 bases). The CDR3 extends over 16 amino acids. CDR1 is SEHNR, CDR2 FQNEAQ, per germline (reference sequence). Trimming took 1 base from V and 0 from J, leaving 10 bases between them. In nucleotides, the CDR3 is TGTGCCAGCAGCTTAGAGGGGGTGAGCTCCTACAATGAGCAGTTCTTC. Translated, it gives CASSLEGVSSYNEQFF.

This clone was seen only a few times. The V gene is TRBV7-9, the J gene TRBJ2-7, with D maybe TRBD2 (5 bases). The CDR3 runs 12 residues. The germline V gene encodes CDR1 SEHNR and CDR2 FQNEAQ (reference sequence). V lost 6 bases and J 0 bases, leaving 6 bases between the germline ends. CDR3 nucleotides: TGTGCCAGCAGGGAGGACTCCTACGAGCAGTACTTC. Encoded protein: CASREDSYEQYF.

The chain joins TRBV4-1 to TRBJ1-4; TRBD1 matches 8 bases. The germline V gene has CDR1 MGHRA and CDR2 YSYEKL. This CDR3 has 16 residues. V dropped 1 base and J dropped 3; count of bases not matched to a gene: 4. The CDR3 region is CASSQVTGQANEKLFF. CDR3 DNA: TGCGCCAGCAGCCAAGTTACGGGACAGGCTAATGAAAAACTGTTTTTT.

In DNA, the CDR3 is TGTGCCAGCAGCTTAGGCCGCCCTGGGGAGTCACCCCTCCACTTT. It yields the protein CASSLGRPGESPLHF. V usage is TRBV7-6 and J usage is TRBJ1-6; D ambiguous. The V gene lost 1 base and the J gene lost 10 bases, with 14 bases spanning the gap. The CDR3 sequence is 15 residues long. Germline V gene lookup returns CDR1 SGHVS and CDR2 FNYEAQ. Combining the CDR3 with reference TRBV7-6 and TRBJ1-6 gives the whole variable domain GAGVSQSPRYKVTKRGQDVALRCDPISGHVSLYWYRQALGQGPEFLTYFNYEAQQDKSGLPNDRFSAERPEGSISTLTIQRTEQRDSAMYRCASSLGRPGESPLHFGNGTRLTVT.

This chain connects TRBV4-1 to TRBJ2-7; 7 bases line up with TRBD1. This CDR3 has 13 residues. The germline gives CDR1 MGHRA, CDR2 YSYEKL. Trimming cost V 1 base and J 6 bases; bases outside gene matches: 3. The DNA for the CDR3 is TGCGCCAGCAGCCAAGGGACAGGCTTCGAGCAGTACTTC. Its protein is CASSQGTGFEQYF.

DNA for the CDR3: TGTGCCAGCAGCTTCTGGGGGGACTACTACAATGAGCAGTTCTTC. This encodes CASSFWGDYYNEQFF. This sequence joins TRBV5-4 and TRBJ2-1; TRBD2 matches 7 bases. V shed 2 bases, J shed 3 bases, and the junction held 5 bases outside the gene matches. Germline CDR1 and CDR2: SGHNT and YYREEE (reference sequence). This CDR3 has 15 residues.

The gene calls are TRBV6-1 and TRBJ1-6, with D hard to call. Germline V lookup: CDR1 MNHNS, CDR2 SASEGT. Trimming shortened V by 8 bases and J by 12 bases, and 14 bases separated the two germline ends. This CDR3 has 12 residues. CDR3 region: CASVDGWEPLHF. CDR3 DNA sequence: TGTGCCAGCGTAGACGGGTGGGAACCCCTCCACTTT.

V is TRBV5-6 and J is TRBJ1-6; tentative D call: TRBD1 (6 bases). The CDR3 covers 15 residues. CDR1 is SGHDT and CDR2 is YYEEEE in the germline V gene. V dropped 2 bases and J dropped 6 bases, with 12 bases sitting between them. The CDR3 sequence: CASSFTNRVNSPLHF. The CDR3 DNA sequence: TGTGCCAGCAGCTTCACGAACAGGGTTAATTCACCCCTCCACTTT.

This sequence joins TRBV9 and TRBJ1-2; D not certain. The CDR3 is 16 amino acids. Germline V lookup: CDR1 SGDLS, CDR2 YYNGEE. Deletions cut 0 bases from V and 4 bases from J, with 16 bases between. The CDR3, as DNA: TGTGCCAGCAGCGTAGCAGGACCGCTGGAACCCTATGGCTACACCTTC. Encoded protein: CASSVAGPLEPYGYTF.

V and J are TRBV25-1 and TRBJ1-5; D gene unclear. The CDR3 spans 15 residues. Germline CDR1 is MGHDK and CDR2 is SYGVNS. Trimming removed 0 bases from V and 6 bases from J, with 12 bases in between. The CDR3 reads CASSEYGGVVQPQHF. The CDR3 coding sequence is TGTGCCAGCAGTGAATATGGCGGGGTAGTTCAGCCCCAGCATTTT.

V and J are TRBV9 and TRBJ2-1, with D possibly being TRBD1 or TRBD2 (6 bases each). The CDR3 contains 16 residues. The germline V and J ends were trimmed by 3 bases and 8 bases, with 21 bases remaining between them. The germline V gene encodes CDR1 SGDLS and CDR2 YYNGEE. CDR3 in amino acids: CASSASGGPPGDEQFF. CDR3 nucleotide sequence: TGTGCCAGCAGCGCTAGTGGGGGGCCTCCCGGAGATGAGCAGTTCTTC.

This clone was detected only once. V is TRBV5-4 and J is TRBJ1-6; no definite D call. V was shortened by 0 bases and J by 6 bases, with 4 bases between the two germline ends. Germline-derived CDR1 and CDR2 are SGHNT and YYREEE (reference sequence). The CDR3 has 13 residues. The CDR3 loop reads CASSLEVNSPLHF. The CDR3 bases are TGTGCCAGCAGCTTGGAGGTTAATTCACCCCTCCACTTT. Together with reference TRBV5-4 and TRBJ1-6, the CDR3 gives the full variable domain: ETGVTQSPTHLIKTRGQQVTLRCSSQSGHNTVSWYQQALGQGPQFIFQYYREEENGRGNFPPRFSGLQFPNYSSELNVNALELDDSALYLCASSLEVNSPLHFGNGTRLTVT.

This clone was seen only once. The rearrangement uses TRBV11-2 and TRBJ2-7; D is uncertain. Per the germline V gene, CDR1 is SGHAT and CDR2 is FQNNGV. Trimming took 0 bases from V and 3 from J, leaving 12 bases between them. CDR3 size: 15 residues. The CDR3 nucleotides are TGTGCCAGCAGCTTAGATCCCAACACAGACTACGAGCAGTACTTC. It specifies CASSLDPNTDYEQYF.

The rearrangement uses TRBV6-5 and TRBJ2-7; 8 positions match TRBD2. The CDR3 is 13 amino acids. Germline assignment: CDR1 MNHEY and CDR2 SVGAGI. Trimming took 6 bases from V and 6 from J; bases not matched to a gene: 7. The CDR3 here is CASSGGGRVEQYF. The CDR3, as DNA: TGTGCCAGCAGCGGCGGGGGGCGGGTCGAGCAGTACTTC.

The rearrangement joins TRBV4-1 to TRBJ1-1, with no clear D. This CDR3 has 13 residues. Trimming took off 0 bases at V and 11 bases at J, with 13 bases between the two ends. Per the germline V gene, CDR1 is MGHRA and CDR2 is YSYEKL. The CDR3 DNA follows: TGCGCCAGCAGCCAAGAAGGCTCAAAGGAGGCTTTCTTT. Translating gives CASSQEGSKEAFF.

The chain employs TRBV7-8 and TRBJ2-7; 7 bases fit TRBD1. The ends lost 3 bases at V and 3 bases at J; junction bases unmatched: 5. Germline CDR1 reads SGHVS; CDR2 reads FQNEAQ. This CDR3 region has 14 residues. CDR3 nucleotide sequence: TGTGCCAGCAGCTTCCCGGGACAGAGCTACGAGCAGTACTTC. Residues: CASSFPGQSYEQYF.

The rearrangement links TRBV6-5 to TRBJ1-4; D is perhaps TRBD1 (5 bases). Germline-derived CDR1 and CDR2 are MNHEY and SVGAGI. V was shortened by 2 bases and J by 10 bases, with 11 bases between the two germline ends. There are 13 residues in the CDR3. CDR3 in DNA: TGTGCCAGCAGTTACAAAAGGGGAGGAAAACTGTTTTTT. This translates into CASSYKRGGKLFF.

The rearrangement uses TRBV19 and TRBJ1-2; 10 nucleotides align to TRBD1. Germline V gives CDR1 LNHDA, CDR2 SQIVND (reference sequence). The ends lost 8 bases at V and 7 bases at J; junction bases unmatched: 10. The CDR3 spans 14 residues. The CDR3: CASSGTGESGGYTF. CDR3 DNA: TGTGCCAGTTCCGGGACAGGGGAATCCGGTGGCTACACCTTC.

V usage is TRBV5-1 and J usage is TRBJ1-3; a weak D match, TRBD1 (6 bases). The CDR3 is 15 amino acids. The germline V gene encodes CDR1 SGHRS and CDR2 YFSETQ. Trimming cost V 7 bases and J 0 bases, with 14 bases left between them. The CDR3 DNA reads TGCGCCAGCCAACCGACAGGTCTCTCTGGAAACACCATATATTTT. It yields the protein CASQPTGLSGNTIYF.

J is TRBJ2-2 and V is TRBV6-1; possibly TRBD1 for D (6 bases). Trimming stripped 4 bases from V and 3 bases from J, with 21 bases between. The germline V gene has CDR1 MNHNS and CDR2 SASEGT. The CDR3 totals 18 residues. The chain's CDR3 is CASSGTTWTEHYTGELFF. CDR3 bases: TGTGCCAGCAGTGGAACAACATGGACAGAGCACTACACCGGGGAGCTGTTTTTT.

The chain joins TRBV12-5 to TRBJ1-3; no reliable D call. Looked up from germline, CDR1 is LGHNT and CDR2 is FRNRAP. This CDR3 region has 13 residues. V was cut by 3 bases and J by 2 bases, with 5 bases left in between. CDR3 amino acids: CASGFVPGNTIYF. The CDR3 coding sequence is TGTGCTAGTGGTTTCGTCCCTGGAAACACCATATATTTT.

This clone appeared once. The chain has TRBV30 and TRBJ1-1; 10 bases match TRBD1. V was pared by 6 bases and J by 3 bases, with 4 bases of the junction left unmatched. This CDR3 has 13 residues. Per the germline V gene, CDR1 is GTSNPN and CDR2 is SVGIG (reference sequence). The chain's CDR3 is CACRGQGYTEAFF. CDR3 nucleotide sequence: TGTGCCTGCAGGGGACAGGGGTACACTGAAGCTTTCTTT.

The rearrangement uses TRBV7-9 and TRBJ2-1; 9 bases align to TRBD1. The J segment lost 7 bases and the V segment lost 0 bases, leaving 4 bases of the junction unmatched. The CDR3 length is 15 residues. Germline CDR1 SEHNR, CDR2 FQNEAQ (reference sequence). CDR3 sequence reads: CASSLARDRVNEQFF. DNA of the CDR3: TGTGCCAGCAGCTTAGCGAGGGACAGGGTTAATGAGCAGTTCTTC.

The V and J genes are TRBV12-5 and TRBJ2-1, with 9 bases matching TRBD2. Germline CDR1 LGHNT, CDR2 FRNRAP. Germline trimming cut 3 bases from V and 4 bases from J; bases unmatched to any gene: 4. The CDR3 consists of 15 residues. The CDR3 region is CASGLDSGGYNEQFF. CDR3 DNA sequence: TGTGCTAGTGGTTTAGATAGCGGGGGATACAATGAGCAGTTCTTC. Using reference TRBV12-5 and TRBJ2-1 for the parts outside the CDR3, the full variable domain is DARVTQTPRHKVTEMGQEVTMRCQPILGHNTVFWYRQTMMQGLELLAYFRNRAPLDDSGMPKDRFSAEMPDATLATLKIQPSEPRDSAVYFCASGLDSGGYNEQFFGPGTRLTVL.

CDR3 sequence reads: CAWSWDGDGYTF. CDR3 bases: TGTGCCTGGAGTTGGGACGGCGATGGCTACACCTTC. The chain couples TRBV30 to TRBJ1-2; tentative D call: TRBD1 (5 bases). CDR1 and CDR2 (germline): GTSNPN, SVGIG (reference sequence). V lost 2 bases, J lost 6 bases, and 10 bases lay in between. The length of the CDR3 is 12 residues.

This clone was observed a single time. This chain connects TRBV6-4 to TRBJ1-1, with D hard to call. This CDR3 is 13 amino acids long. Germline V gene data show CDR1 as MRHNA and CDR2 as SNTAGT. V was pared by 4 bases and J by 3 bases, with 9 bases between. CDR3 DNA sequence: TGTGCCAGCAGTGTTGCCCCAGACACTGAAGCTTTCTTT. Its protein product is CASSVAPDTEAFF.

The chain couples TRBV7-9 to TRBJ2-3, with TRBD2 matching over 11 bases. The ends lost 4 bases at V and 6 bases at J; junction bases unmatched: 9. This CDR3 is built from 16 residues. CDR1 SEHNR and CDR2 FQNEAQ come from the germline V gene (reference sequence). The CDR3 DNA follows: TGTGCCAGCAGCTCGTTTAGCGGGGGGGCCATCGATACGCAGTATTTT. Its translation: CASSSFSGGAIDTQYF.

The rearrangement links TRBV4-1 to TRBJ1-1; 7 bases are a match to TRBD1. CDR3 length equals 13 residues. Germline CDR1 is MGHRA and CDR2 is YSYEKL. With 8 bases clipped from V and 0 bases from J, the junction kept 3 bases outside the gene matches. The CDR3 sequence is CASGDSLNTEAFF. DNA for the CDR3: TGCGCCAGCGGGGACAGCCTGAACACTGAAGCTTTCTTT.

The chain combines TRBV29-1 with TRBJ1-1; D unresolved. Germline lookup yields CDR1 SQVTM and CDR2 ANQGSEA. The V end lost 6 bases, the J end lost 5 bases, and 4 bases lay between the germline ends. CDR3 length: 9 residues. CDR3 residues: CSVGTEAFF. The DNA of the CDR3 is TGCAGCGTCGGGACTGAAGCTTTCTTT.